This T cell receptor beta chain is from a study of OX40 agonist ivuxolimab in advanced cancers. Study information: In this trial design, patients received ivuxolimab intravenously at 0.01 to 10 mg/kg every 2 weeks. Dose-escalation patients suffered from hepatocellular carcinoma, melanoma, renal cell or head and neck cancer.

The assay was immunoSEQ multiplex PCR, and TCRdb's table has in-frame clones only and misses some. There are around 80,000 clones in the sample; 80% to 95% occur only once, and around 0.7% lies in the top ten. Study results and caveats: Fewer expanded clones were found on average in CD4+ than in CD8+ T cells.

The CDR3 length is 12 residues. V lost 4 bases to trimming and J lost 6 bases, with 10 bases between them. The germline V gene has CDR1 ENHRY and CDR2 SYGVKD. With respect to this clone: Antigen unknown.

Sequenced material: CD4+ or CD8+ T cells sorted from blood, taken in a trial of the OX40 agonist ivuxolimab. The chain employs TRBV10-3 and TRBJ2-7, with D perhaps TRBD2 (5 bases). This TCR came from an adult with an advanced solid tumor such as melanoma, head and neck, liver or kidney cancer. The CDR3 region has the DNA TGTGCCATCAGTGCCTTGGCGGGCGAGCAGTACTTC. Residues: CAISALAGEQYF.